The clone carrying this T cell receptor beta chain is medium-sized. What it binds is unknown. How the authors handled the data: It was from CDR3 differences across clinicopathological groups that a distant-metastasis classifier for papillary thyroid cancer was built. Via MiXCR, TCRdb re-called the PCR reads. The V and J calls reflect TCRdb's pipeline rather than the authors' work. Of 12,000 or so clones in the sample, around 26% were seen once. The data belong to a study of metastatic and nonmetastatic thyroid tumors. Whole-study context: Peripheral blood and tumor or nodule samples from malignant and benign thyroid patients were compared.

No patient received treatment before thyroid surgery. Between the trimmed V and J ends, which lost 6 bases and 8 bases, there was a span of 20 bases. Germline CDR1 is SGHTA and CDR2 is FQGNSA. This CDR3 region has 15 residues. Study-wide findings and caveats: Within blood and tumor, benign nodules reportedly had significantly lower TCR beta diversity than malignant thyroid tumors did.

The receptor comes from a male donor with papillary thyroid cancer or a benign thyroid nodule (not recorded which). Some clones in this sample may be carry-over from other donors' samples. The gene calls are TRBV7-2 and TRBJ2-1; TRBD1 might be the D (6 bases). The sequencing input was adjacent normal tissue. The CDR3 DNA sequence: TGTGCCAGCAGACCACAGGGAGTAGGTATAGATGAGCAGTTCTTC. Translating it yields CASRPQGVGIDEQFF. The entire variable domain, with the rest obtained from reference TRBV7-2 and TRBJ2-1, is as follows: GAGVSQSPSNKVTEKGKDVELRCDPISGHTALYWYRQSLGQGLEFLIYFQGNSAPDKSGLPSDRFSAERTGGSVSTLTIQRTQQEDSAVYLCASRPQGVGIDEQFFGPGTRLTVL.